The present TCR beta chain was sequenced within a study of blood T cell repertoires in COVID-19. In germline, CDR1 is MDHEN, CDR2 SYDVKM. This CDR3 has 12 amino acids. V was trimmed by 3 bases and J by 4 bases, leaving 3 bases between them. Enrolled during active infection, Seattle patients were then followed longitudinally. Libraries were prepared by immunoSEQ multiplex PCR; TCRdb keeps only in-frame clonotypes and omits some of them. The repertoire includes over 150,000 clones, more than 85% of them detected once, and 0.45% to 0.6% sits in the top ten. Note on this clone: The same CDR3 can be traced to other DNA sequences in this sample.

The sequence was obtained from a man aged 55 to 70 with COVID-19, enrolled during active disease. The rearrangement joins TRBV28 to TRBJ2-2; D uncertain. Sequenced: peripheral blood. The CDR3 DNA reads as TGTGCCAGCAGTTTGAGCACCGGGGAGCTGTTTTTT. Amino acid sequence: CASSLSTGELFF.